This is a list of T cell receptor beta chains from one sample in a study of blood T cell repertoires in COVID-19. The repertoire was sequenced with immunoSEQ multiplex PCR; TCRdb's copy has only in-frame clones and lacks some. The repertoire holds some 200,000 clones, with 85% to 90% as singletons. Sample: peripheral blood. The receptor set was obtained from a woman aged 45-59 years with acute or convalescent COVID-19. CDR3s include the opening cysteine and the closing phenylalanine or tryptophan. A D gene is named only where the DNA matches it firmly. The size of a clone is reported for some rows only, either as once, few or many, or as a class for expanded clones.

V	D	size	J	CDR3	DNA
TRBV2	.	.	TRBJ2-5	CASSDQGKETQYF	TGTGCCAGCAGTGACCAGGGGAAAGAGACCCAGTACTTC
TRBV11-2	TRBD1	.	TRBJ1-3	CASSLDGQGGGNTIYF	TGTGCCAGCAGCTTAGACGGCCAGGGGGGCGGAAACACCATATATTTT
TRBV14	.	.	TRBJ1-1	CASSQVTRNTEAFF	TGTGCCAGCAGCCAAGTTACAAGGAACACTGAAGCTTTCTTT
TRBV18	TRBD2	few	TRBJ2-7	CASSPPGLAGTGEQYF	TGTGCCAGCTCTCCTCCGGGACTAGCGGGAACTGGCGAGCAGTACTTC
TRBV3-1/TRBV3-2	TRBD2	.	TRBJ2-7	CASSQEGGLAIPPYEQYF	TGTGCCAGCAGCCAAGAAGGTGGACTAGCCATCCCCCCCTACGAGCAGTACTTC
TRBV11-1	.	.	TRBJ2-1	CASSLGTPQVDEQFF	TGTGCCAGCAGCTTAGGCACCCCCCAGGTCGATGAGCAGTTCTTC
TRBV18	.	few	TRBJ2-1	CASSLSHQDEQFF	TGTGCCAGCTCACTCTCGCACCAGGATGAGCAGTTCTTC
TRBV7-9	TRBD1	.	TRBJ2-6	CASSFGQGRFSGANVLTF	TGTGCCAGCAGCTTCGGACAGGGGAGATTCTCTGGGGCCAACGTCCTGACTTTC
TRBV24-1	TRBD2	.	TRBJ2-2	CATGGGAANTGELFF	TGTGCCACCGGCGGGGGGGCCGCCAACACCGGGGAGCTGTTTTTT
TRBV5-1	TRBD1	.	TRBJ1-1	CASSNTPTGGTEAFF	TGCGCCAGCAGCAACACCCCTACAGGGGGCACTGAAGCTTTCTTT
TRBV7-9	.	.	TRBJ2-7	CASSFSRSSYEQYF	TGTGCCAGCAGCTTTAGTAGAAGCTCCTACGAGCAGTACTTC
TRBV3-1/TRBV3-2	TRBD1	.	TRBJ1-2	CASSQGGTGVVGYTF	TGTGCCAGCAGCCAAGGGGGGACAGGGGTTGTTGGCTACACCTTC
TRBV6-5	.	.	TRBJ1-1	CASRFGGTEAFF	TGTGCCAGCCGATTCGGAGGCACTGAAGCTTTCTTT
TRBV7-2	TRBD2	.	TRBJ2-5	CASSLAISGGETQYF	TGTGCCAGCAGCTTAGCGATAAGCGGGGGAGAGACCCAGTACTTC
TRBV5-1	.	.	TRBJ1-3	CASSQGTGNTIYF	TGCGCCAGCAGTCAGGGGACGGGAAACACCATATATTTT
TRBV29-1	.	.	TRBJ2-3	CSVGVGGTDTQYF	TGCAGCGTTGGGGTAGGGGGCACAGATACGCAGTATTTT
TRBV6-2/TRBV6-3	.	.	TRBJ2-3	CASSYSGDTQYF	TGTGCCAGCAGTTATTCCGGAGATACGCAGTATTTT
TRBV3-1/TRBV3-2	TRBD2	.	TRBJ2-3	CASSQDRGVAGGSDTQYF	TGTGCCAGCAGCCAAGATCGCGGGGTAGCGGGAGGCTCCGATACGCAGTATTTT
TRBV18	.	.	TRBJ1-6	CASSPPYSDNSPLHF	TGTGCCAGCTCACCACCGTACAGTGATAATTCACCCCTCCACTTT
TRBV10-3	.	.	TRBJ2-1	CAISDRGRAHEQFF	TGTGCCATCAGTGACCGAGGGAGAGCCCATGAGCAGTTCTTC
TRBV10-3	.	.	TRBJ1-2	CAIKGGARGGYTF	TGTGCCATCAAAGGCGGCGCGCGGGGTGGCTACACCTTC
TRBV18	.	.	TRBJ2-1	CASQGGTDNEQFF	TGTGCCAGCCAGGGCGGGACAGACAATGAGCAGTTCTTC
TRBV18	.	.	TRBJ1-5	CASSQGQDQPQHF	TGTGCCAGCTCACAGGGGCAGGATCAGCCCCAGCATTTT
TRBV18	.	.	TRBJ2-6	CASSPRGLGANVLTF	TGTGCCAGCTCACCACGGGGACTCGGGGCCAACGTCCTGACTTTC
TRBV19	TRBD1	once	TRBJ1-5	CASSMDRGRGQPQHF	TGTGCCAGTAGTATGGACAGGGGGCGGGGGCAGCCCCAGCATTTT
TRBV25-1	.	.	TRBJ2-1	CASSTSSDYYNEQFF	TGTGCCAGCAGTACCTCTAGCGACTACTACAATGAGCAGTTCTTC
TRBV5-4	.	.	TRBJ1-2	CASTSGGAGAFIYGYTF	TGTGCCAGCACCTCGGGGGGAGCAGGGGCGTTTATCTATGGCTACACCTTC
TRBV10-3	.	.	TRBJ2-7	CAIRSGVRGYEQYF	TGTGCCATCAGGTCAGGGGTCAGGGGCTACGAGCAGTACTTC
TRBV3-1/TRBV3-2	TRBD2	.	TRBJ2-3	CASSQTSGRGGDTQYF	TGTGCCAGCAGCCAGACTAGCGGGAGGGGTGGGGATACGCAGTATTTT
TRBV5-4	.	.	TRBJ2-7	CASSTIQGSSYEQYF	TGTGCCAGCAGTACAATCCAGGGGAGCTCCTACGAGCAGTACTTC
TRBV12-3/TRBV12-4	.	once	TRBJ1-1	CASTFTGTTEAFF	TGTGCCAGCACTTTTACCGGGACAACTGAAGCTTTCTTT
TRBV19	TRBD1	.	TRBJ1-4	CASSSTGVGATNEKLFF	TGTGCCAGTAGTTCGACAGGGGTGGGAGCAACTAATGAAAAACTGTTTTTT
TRBV5-1	.	.	TRBJ1-3	CASSEGPQAGNTIYF	TGCGCCAGCAGCGAGGGTCCCCAGGCCGGAAACACCATATATTTT
TRBV7-9	.	.	TRBJ2-3	CASSLAGGIDTQYF	TGTGCCAGCAGCTTAGCCGGGGGAATAGATACGCAGTATTTT
TRBV7-2	TRBD1	.	TRBJ2-5	CASSSGQGEQETQYF	TGTGCCAGCAGCTCCGGACAGGGGGAACAAGAGACCCAGTACTTC
TRBV24-1	TRBD2	.	TRBJ2-5	CATSDLRRGEETQYF	TGTGCCACCAGTGATTTGAGGCGGGGGGAAGAGACCCAGTACTTC
TRBV4-2	TRBD1	.	TRBJ1-5	CASSQDGDRAGQPQHF	TGTGCCAGCAGCCAGGACGGAGACAGGGCAGGTCAGCCCCAGCATTTT
TRBV10-2	.	.	TRBJ1-5	CASSEGGRVNQPQHF	TGCGCCAGCAGTGAGGGGGGCAGGGTCAATCAGCCCCAGCATTTT
TRBV13	TRBD2	.	TRBJ2-1	CASSYGTSLNEQFF	TGTGCCAGCAGCTATGGGACTAGTCTAAATGAGCAGTTCTTC
TRBV11-2	.	.	TRBJ1-3	CASSLGSDSSGNTIYF	TGTGCCAGCAGCTTAGGTTCGGACAGCTCTGGAAACACCATATATTTT
TRBV27	.	.	TRBJ2-7	CAILWGGPYEQYF	TGTGCCATCCTTTGGGGAGGACCCTACGAGCAGTACTTC
TRBV2	.	.	TRBJ1-3	CASGSQGGNTIYF	TGTGCCAGCGGTAGCCAGGGGGGAAACACCATATATTTT
TRBV28	.	.	TRBJ1-2	CASGITTRRGGYTF	TGTGCCAGCGGAATTACGACCAGGAGGGGAGGCTACACCTTC
TRBV15	TRBD1	.	TRBJ1-1	CATLEQGDTEAFF	TGTGCCACACTAGAACAGGGGGACACTGAAGCTTTCTTT
TRBV6-5	TRBD1	.	TRBJ2-7	CASSYRDGQGNHEQYF	TGTGCCAGCAGTTACCGGGACGGACAGGGGAACCACGAGCAGTACTTC
TRBV19	.	.	TRBJ1-1	CASSPLARVNTEAFF	TGTGCCAGTAGCCCCCTCGCGCGAGTGAACACTGAAGCTTTCTTT
TRBV19	TRBD1	.	TRBJ1-2	CASSITRPDRWSYGYTF	TGTGCCAGTAGTATAACACGTCCGGACAGGTGGTCCTATGGCTACACCTTC
TRBV7-9	TRBD1	.	TRBJ1-2	CASSSGQASGYTF	TGTGCCAGCAGCTCCGGACAGGCGAGTGGCTACACCTTC
TRBV6-4	.	.	TRBJ1-1	CASKGQAMNAEAFF	TGTGCCAGCAAGGGACAAGCGATGAACGCTGAAGCTTTCTTT
TRBV7-9	.	.	TRBJ1-5	CASSHSSSNQPQHF	TGTGCCAGCAGCCACAGTTCCAGCAATCAGCCCCAGCATTTT
TRBV6-2/TRBV6-3	TRBD1	once	TRBJ2-2	CASSYSTGVHTGELFF	TGTGCCAGCAGTTACTCCACAGGGGTTCACACCGGGGAGCTGTTTTTT
TRBV19	.	.	TRBJ1-1	CATWRADYKAFF	TGTGCCACCTGGAGGGCAGATTATAAAGCTTTCTTT
TRBV2	TRBD2	.	TRBJ2-2	CASSETRLAVNTGELFF	TGTGCCAGCAGTGAAACTCGACTAGCTGTAAACACCGGGGAGCTGTTTTTT
TRBV6-5	TRBD1	once	TRBJ1-1	CASSITGVGGAFF	TGTGCCAGCAGTATCACAGGGGTTGGTGGAGCTTTCTTT
TRBV10-3	TRBD2	.	TRBJ2-5	CAISLLGPGTIPPGRVQETQYF	TGTGCCATCAGTCTACTGGGGCCAGGGACTATACCTCCCGGTAGGGTGCAAGAGACCCAGTACTTC
TRBV5-6	TRBD1	.	TRBJ1-3	CASSLGQGSSGNTIYF	TGTGCCAGCAGCTTGGGACAGGGGTCTTCTGGAAACACCATATATTTT
TRBV4-3	TRBD1	once	TRBJ1-3	CASSQKTGRDTIYF	TGCGCCAGCAGCCAGAAGACAGGGCGGGACACCATATATTTT
TRBV19	TRBD1	once	TRBJ1-1	CASTPTGGTEAFF	TGTGCCAGTACCCCGACAGGGGGTACTGAAGCTTTCTTT
TRBV12-5	TRBD1	.	TRBJ1-4	CASGLDWTGREWGEKLFF	TGTGCTAGTGGTTTGGACTGGACAGGGAGGGAGTGGGGTGAAAAACTGTTTTTT
TRBV9	TRBD2	.	TRBJ2-3	CASSVSGKDTQYF	TGTGCCAGCAGCGTAAGCGGGAAAGATACGCAGTATTTT